This T cell receptor beta chain was observed in a study of shared clonotypes between healthy human individuals. Generated by immunoSEQ multiplex PCR, the TCRdb table keeps only in-frame clones and is missing some. This sample has 300,000 to 400,000 clones, with around nine tenths found just once. The clonotype was recovered from a man aged 18 to 35 in good health. Input material: memory CD8+ T cells sorted from blood. This sample's subset: CD45RO+ cells pooled with CCR7-negative TemRA cells.

CDR3 bases: TGTGCCAGCAGTTTATTTCACAGGGGGGGGTCGCCCGGCTACACCTTC. Its translation is CASSLFHRGGSPGYTF. V is TRBV28 and J is TRBJ1-2; TRBD1 aligns across 8 bases. V lost 1 base to trimming and J lost 8 bases; unmatched junction nucleotides: 12. CDR3 length: 16 residues. Germline CDR1 is MDHEN and CDR2 is SYDVKM.